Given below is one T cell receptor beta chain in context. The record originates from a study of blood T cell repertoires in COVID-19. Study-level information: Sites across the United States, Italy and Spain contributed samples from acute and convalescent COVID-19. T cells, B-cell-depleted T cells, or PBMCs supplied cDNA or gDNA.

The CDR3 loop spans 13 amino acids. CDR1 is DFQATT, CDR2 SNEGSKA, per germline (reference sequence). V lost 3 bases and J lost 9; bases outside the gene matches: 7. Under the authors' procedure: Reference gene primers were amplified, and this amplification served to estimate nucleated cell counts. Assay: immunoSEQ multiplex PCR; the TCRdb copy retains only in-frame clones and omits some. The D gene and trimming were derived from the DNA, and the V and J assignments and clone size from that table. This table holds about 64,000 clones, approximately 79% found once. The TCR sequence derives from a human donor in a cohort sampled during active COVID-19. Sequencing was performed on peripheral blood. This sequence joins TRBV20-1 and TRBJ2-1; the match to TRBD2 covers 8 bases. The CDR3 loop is CSASSGIVTEQFF. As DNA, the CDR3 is TGCAGTGCTAGTAGCGGGATAGTCACTGAGCAGTTCTTC.